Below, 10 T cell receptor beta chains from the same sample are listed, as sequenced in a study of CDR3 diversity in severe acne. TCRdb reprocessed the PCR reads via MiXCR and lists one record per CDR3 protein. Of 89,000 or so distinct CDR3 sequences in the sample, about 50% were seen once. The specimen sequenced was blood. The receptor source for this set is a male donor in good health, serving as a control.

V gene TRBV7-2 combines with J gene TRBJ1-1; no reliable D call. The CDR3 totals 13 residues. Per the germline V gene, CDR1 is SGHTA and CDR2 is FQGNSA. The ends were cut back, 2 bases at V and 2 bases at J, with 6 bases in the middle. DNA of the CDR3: TGTGCCAGCAGCTTATGGGGAAACACTGAAGCTTTCTTT. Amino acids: CASSLWGNTEAFF.

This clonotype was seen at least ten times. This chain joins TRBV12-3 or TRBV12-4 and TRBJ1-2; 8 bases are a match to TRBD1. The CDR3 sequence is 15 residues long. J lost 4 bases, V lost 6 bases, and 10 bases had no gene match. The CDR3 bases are TGTGCCAGCAGCCAAGGACAGGGAGGGGCCTATGGCTACACCTTC. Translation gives CASSQGQGGAYGYTF.

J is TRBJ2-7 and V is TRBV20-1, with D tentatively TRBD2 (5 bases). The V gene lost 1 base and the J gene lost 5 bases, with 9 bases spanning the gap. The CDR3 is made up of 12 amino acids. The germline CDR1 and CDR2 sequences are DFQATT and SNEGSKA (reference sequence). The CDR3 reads CSARAGYDEQYF. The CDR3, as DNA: TGCAGTGCTAGAGCGGGATATGACGAGCAGTACTTC.

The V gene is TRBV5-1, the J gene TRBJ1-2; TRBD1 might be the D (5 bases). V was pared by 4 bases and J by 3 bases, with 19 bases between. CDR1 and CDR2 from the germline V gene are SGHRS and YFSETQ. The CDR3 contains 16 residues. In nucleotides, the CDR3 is TGCGCCAGCAGCCCCGAGAGGGGAGGGTACTACTATGGCTACACCTTC. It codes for CASSPERGGYYYGYTF.

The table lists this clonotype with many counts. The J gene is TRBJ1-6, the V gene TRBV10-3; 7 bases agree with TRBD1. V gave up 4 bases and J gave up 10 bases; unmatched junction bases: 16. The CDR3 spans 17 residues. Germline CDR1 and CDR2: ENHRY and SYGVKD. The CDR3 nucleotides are TGTGCCATCAGTGCAGGACAGGCGGAAAGTTTGAGATCACCCCTCCACTTT. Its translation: CAISAGQAESLRSPLHF.

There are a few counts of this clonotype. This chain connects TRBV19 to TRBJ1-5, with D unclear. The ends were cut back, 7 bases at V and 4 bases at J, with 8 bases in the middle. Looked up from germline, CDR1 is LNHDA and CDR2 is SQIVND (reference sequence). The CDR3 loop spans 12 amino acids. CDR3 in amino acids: CASKLGNQPQHF. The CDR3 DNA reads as TGTGCCAGTAAGTTGGGAAATCAGCCCCAGCATTTT.

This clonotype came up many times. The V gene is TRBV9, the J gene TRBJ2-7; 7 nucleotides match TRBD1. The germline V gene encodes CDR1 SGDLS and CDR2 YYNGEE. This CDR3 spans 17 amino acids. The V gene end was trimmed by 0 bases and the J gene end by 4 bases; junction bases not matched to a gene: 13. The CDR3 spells CASSVDAGTETSYEQYF. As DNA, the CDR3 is TGTGCCAGCAGCGTAGATGCCGGGACAGAGACATCATACGAGCAGTACTTC.

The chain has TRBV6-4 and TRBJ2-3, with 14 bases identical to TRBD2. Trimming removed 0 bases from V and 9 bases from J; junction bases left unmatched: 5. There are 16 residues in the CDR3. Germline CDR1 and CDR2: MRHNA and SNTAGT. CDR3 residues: CASSDSTSGGAATQYF. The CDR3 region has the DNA TGTGCCAGCAGTGACTCGACTAGCGGGGGGGCGGCCACGCAGTATTTT.

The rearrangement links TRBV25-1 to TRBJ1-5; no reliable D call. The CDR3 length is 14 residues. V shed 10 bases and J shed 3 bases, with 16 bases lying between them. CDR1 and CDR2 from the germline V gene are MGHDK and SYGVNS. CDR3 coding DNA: TGTGCCACCTCGACCCCAAACTTCAATCAGCCCCAGCATTTT. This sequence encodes CATSTPNFNQPQHF. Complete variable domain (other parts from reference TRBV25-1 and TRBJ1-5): EADIYQTPRYLVIGTGKKITLECSQTMGHDKMYWYQQDPGMELHLIHYSYGVNSTEKGDLSSESTVSRIRTEHFPLTLESARPSHTSQYLCATSTPNFNQPQHFGDGTRLSIL.

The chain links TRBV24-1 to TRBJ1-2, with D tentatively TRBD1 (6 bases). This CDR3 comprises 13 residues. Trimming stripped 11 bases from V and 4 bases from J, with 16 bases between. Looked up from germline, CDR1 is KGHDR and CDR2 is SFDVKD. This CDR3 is CASAPGVFYGYTF. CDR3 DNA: TGTGCCAGCGCGCCAGGGGTATTCTATGGCTACACCTTC.